These 32 T cell receptor beta chains came from one sample sequenced in a study of pediatric ulcerative colitis. The method was immunoSEQ multiplex PCR; TCRdb's version includes in-frame clones alone and lacks a portion of them. The data hold 15,000 or so clones, with more than 80% observed a single time. Sequenced material: blood. All receptors derive from a boy between 10 and 17 years old with moderate ulcerative colitis.

This chain joins TRBV18 and TRBJ2-7; TRBD2 might be the D (5 bases). V lost 4 bases and J lost 3, with 13 bases in between. The germline CDR1 and CDR2 sequences are KGHSH and LQKENI. This CDR3 comprises 14 residues. The CDR3 protein is CASSLTGEVYEQYF. CDR3 nucleotide sequence: TGTGCCAGCTCACTGACCGGGGAAGTCTACGAGCAGTACTTC.

This clone was seen more than once but under ten times. The chain uses TRBV4-1 and TRBJ1-3; D perhaps matches TRBD1 (5 bases). The CDR3 loop spans 15 amino acids. The V end was cut by 1 base, the J end by 4 bases, with 11 bases between. Germline V CDR1 and CDR2: MGHRA, YSYEKL. DNA for the CDR3: TGCGCCAGCAGCCAAGTAGGAGGGGTAGGAAACACCATATATTTT. It translates to CASSQVGGVGNTIYF.

The V and J genes are TRBV11-2 and TRBJ1-3, with D unresolved. V was pared by 4 bases and J by 4 bases, with 8 bases between. Germline assignment: CDR1 SGHAT and CDR2 FQNNGV. CDR3 length: 13 residues. CDR3 DNA sequence: TGTGCCAGCAGCTCCGGGTTCGGAAACACCATATATTTT. Its protein product is CASSSGFGNTIYF.

Only a few counts were recorded for this clone. This chain links TRBV10-3 with TRBJ1-2, with D uncertain. Between the trimmed V and J ends, which lost 2 bases and 4 bases, there was a span of 11 bases. The CDR3 length is 14 residues. CDR1 is ENHRY, CDR2 SYGVKD, per germline. CDR3 residues: CAISEGGRSYGYTF. The CDR3, as DNA: TGTGCCATCAGTGAGGGTGGCCGATCCTATGGCTACACCTTC.

The rearrangement links TRBV28 to TRBJ2-5; 8 nucleotides agree with TRBD2. The germline V gene has CDR1 MDHEN and CDR2 SYDVKM. V lost 8 bases to trimming and J lost 4 bases; unmatched junction nucleotides: 6. The length of the CDR3 is 13 residues. The CDR3 sequence is CASFRSGAETQYF. Written as DNA, the CDR3 is TGTGCCAGCTTTCGTAGCGGGGCAGAGACCCAGTACTTC.

The gene calls are TRBV6-5 and TRBJ2-5; 8 nucleotides align to TRBD1. The CDR3 has 13 residues. Germline CDR1 reads MNHEY; CDR2 reads SVGAGI. V dropped 7 bases and J dropped 4; count of bases not matched to a gene: 5. The CDR3 region has the DNA TGTGCCAGCAAACAGGGGGAACGAGAGACCCAGTACTTC. Translation: CASKQGERETQYF.

This chain uses TRBV5-1 with TRBJ2-7, with D maybe TRBD2 (5 bases). Between the trimmed V and J ends, which lost 4 bases and 3 bases, there was a span of 14 bases. Germline V CDR1 and CDR2: SGHRS, YFSETQ. CDR3 length: 14 amino acids. This chain's CDR3 is CASSRDFKGYEQYF. Written as DNA, the CDR3 is TGCGCCAGCAGCCGGGATTTCAAGGGCTACGAGCAGTACTTC.

CDR3 sequence (DNA): TGCGCCAGCAGCTTGGCAACCGGGACAGGCAACTATGGCTACACCTTC. It translates to CASSLATGTGNYGYTF. The V gene is TRBV5-1, the J gene TRBJ1-2; 8 bases are a match to TRBD1. The CDR3 loop spans 16 amino acids. V lost 0 bases and J lost 2; bases outside the gene matches: 6. Germline V gene sequence: CDR1 SGHRS, CDR2 YFSETQ. Together with reference TRBV5-1 and TRBJ1-2, the CDR3 gives the full variable domain: KAGVTQTPRYLIKTRGQQVTLSCSPISGHRSVSWYQQTPGQGLQFLFEYFSETQRNKGNFPGRFSGRQFSNSRSEMNVSTLELGDSALYLCASSLATGTGNYGYTFGSGTRLTVV.

The CDR3 bases are TGTGCCAGCAGCCGGACCGGGACAGGGCTCAATGAGCAGTTCTTC. Translated: CASSRTGTGLNEQFF. The V and J genes are TRBV7-9 and TRBJ2-1; TRBD1 agrees at 9 bases. The germline CDR1 and CDR2 sequences are SEHNR and FQNEAQ (reference sequence). CDR3 length: 15 amino acids. V shed 5 bases and J 6 bases; nucleotides not matched to a gene: 8.

This chain uses TRBV4-3 with TRBJ1-2; 10 nucleotides agree with TRBD1. Germline lookup yields CDR1 LGHNA and CDR2 YSLEER. The CDR3 is 15 residues long. V lost 3 bases, J lost 7 bases, and 8 bases stayed unmatched. The CDR3 here is CASSQDGQGVFGYTF. CDR3 sequence (DNA): TGCGCCAGCAGCCAGGATGGACAGGGGGTATTTGGCTACACCTTC.

The J gene is TRBJ2-7, the V gene TRBV5-1, with TRBD1 identical over 7 bases. Germline CDR1 and CDR2: SGHRS and YFSETQ. The CDR3 is made up of 13 amino acids. The V and J ends lost 3 bases and 2 bases, in that order; junction bases with no gene match: 2. In DNA form, the CDR3 reads TGCGCCAGCAGCTGGACAGGTCCCTACGAGCAGTACTTC. This encodes CASSWTGPYEQYF.

The chain employs TRBV2 and TRBJ2-2; D may correspond to TRBD1 or TRBD2 (5 bases each). Germline V gene lookup returns CDR1 SNHLY and CDR2 FYNNEI. This CDR3 is 14 amino acids long. V was trimmed by 11 bases and J by 1 base, leaving 14 bases between them. Here the CDR3 reads CAGHGTLNTGELFF. The CDR3 region has the DNA TGTGCCGGACACGGGACCCTGAACACCGGGGAGCTGTTTTTT. Supplemented by reference TRBV2 and TRBJ2-2, the full variable domain reads EPEVTQTPSHQVTQMGQEVILRCVPISNHLYFYWYRQILGQKVEFLVSFYNNEISEKSEIFDDQFSVERPDGSNFTLKIRSTKLEDSAMYFCAGHGTLNTGELFFGEGSRLTVL.

The V and J genes are TRBV13 and TRBJ2-7; 9 nucleotides line up with TRBD2. Per the germline V gene, CDR1 is PRHDT and CDR2 is FYEKMQ (reference sequence). The CDR3 has 15 amino acids. The ends lost 5 bases at V and 6 bases at J; junction bases unmatched: 11. The CDR3 is CASSTVQREVSEQYF. CDR3 DNA sequence: TGTGCCAGCAGCACCGTTCAGCGGGAGGTGTCCGAGCAGTACTTC.

This clone was recorded only once. The rearrangement links TRBV6-6 to TRBJ2-7; D gene uncertain. V was clipped by 5 bases and J by 3 bases, with 11 bases between them. CDR1 and CDR2 (germline): MNHNY, SVGAGI (reference sequence). The CDR3 is 13 amino acids. CDR3 DNA: TGTGCCAGCAGTCTAGGCGGCTACTACGAGCAGTACTTC. This codes for CASSLGGYYEQYF.

The chain links TRBV5-1 to TRBJ2-3, with TRBD1 identical over 9 bases. V shed 7 bases, J shed 4 bases, and the junction held 1 base outside the gene matches. The CDR3 has 12 residues. Germline CDR1 SGHRS, CDR2 YFSETQ. CDR3 loop: CASGQGPDTQYF. CDR3 nucleotides: TGCGCCAGCGGACAGGGGCCAGATACGCAGTATTTT.

The J gene is TRBJ2-1, the V gene TRBV5-1; the D gene is possibly TRBD2 (5 bases). This CDR3 contains 16 residues. Per germline, CDR1 SGHRS and CDR2 YFSETQ. V was trimmed by 3 bases and J by 3 bases, leaving 16 bases between them. CDR3 region: CASSSGVNGDYNEQFF. Written as DNA, the CDR3 is TGCGCCAGCAGCTCCGGGGTGAACGGGGACTACAATGAGCAGTTCTTC.

The sample holds a few counts of this clone. The V call is TRBV9, the J call TRBJ1-6; D is possibly TRBD1 (5 bases). The CDR3 consists of 18 residues. Germline CDR1 is SGDLS and CDR2 is YYNGEE. The V gene lost 4 bases and the J gene lost 7 bases, with 24 bases spanning the gap. The CDR3 region is CASSPPVGVGASNSPLHF. The CDR3 DNA reads as TGTGCCAGCAGCCCGCCAGTCGGGGTTGGGGCCTCAAATTCACCCCTCCACTTT.

The chain is built from TRBV5-1 and TRBJ2-7; no clear D. Germline CDR1 is SGHRS and CDR2 is YFSETQ. This CDR3 region has 14 residues. Trimming cost V 4 bases and J 0 bases, with 11 bases left between them. The DNA for the CDR3 is TGCGCCAGCAGCCTCACACCGTTCTCCTACGAGCAGTACTTC. Protein sequence: CASSLTPFSYEQYF.

The chain is built from TRBV6-1 and TRBJ1-3; the D is unclear. The germline gives CDR1 MNHNS, CDR2 SASEGT. The CDR3 totals 13 residues. The ends were cut back, 6 bases at V and 0 bases at J, with 6 bases in the middle. Written as DNA, the CDR3 is TGTGCCAGCAGAGAGAGCTCTGGAAACACCATATATTTT. Translation gives CASRESSGNTIYF.

The gene calls are TRBV19 and TRBJ2-7; TRBD2 might be the D (5 bases). The V end lost 3 bases, the J end lost 0 bases, and 12 bases lay between the germline ends. The CDR3 is 15 residues long. Germline V gene sequence: CDR1 LNHDA, CDR2 SQIVND (reference sequence). CDR3 DNA: TGTGCCAGTAGTATCCGCCTTGAGGGCTCCTACGAGCAGTACTTC. The encoded protein is CASSIRLEGSYEQYF.

The chain joins TRBV28 to TRBJ2-1; perhaps TRBD2 as D (5 bases). This CDR3 is 14 amino acids long. CDR1 and CDR2 from the germline V gene are MDHEN and SYDVKM. Trimming took 5 bases from V and 0 from J, leaving 8 bases between them. The CDR3 is CASSPTTSYNEQFF. The CDR3 bases are TGTGCCAGCAGTCCGACTACCTCCTACAATGAGCAGTTCTTC.

The J gene is TRBJ1-4, the V gene TRBV30; D ambiguous. The germline gives CDR1 GTSNPN, CDR2 SVGIG (reference sequence). The V and J ends lost 5 bases and 5 bases respectively, with 15 bases between them. This CDR3 region has 14 residues. Written as DNA, the CDR3 is TGTGCCTGGGCCTATGGCTTTGGGAATGAAAAACTGTTTTTT. Its protein product is CAWAYGFGNEKLFF.

The chain joins TRBV6-5 to TRBJ1-1, with a weak D call TRBD1 (5 bases). This CDR3 is 15 amino acids long. The V gene lost 3 bases and the J gene lost 1 base, with 12 bases spanning the gap. The germline V gene encodes CDR1 MNHEY and CDR2 SVGAGI. CDR3: CASSYLTGGNTEAFF. CDR3 nucleotide sequence: TGTGCCAGCAGTTATTTGACCGGGGGGAACACTGAAGCTTTCTTT.

This rearrangement joins TRBV6-4 to TRBJ2-3; D unresolved. The V and J ends lost 5 bases and 3 bases respectively, with 9 bases between them. Germline V gene sequence: CDR1 MRHNA, CDR2 SNTAGT. There are 13 residues in the CDR3. The CDR3 DNA is TGTGCCAGCAGTCGGGCGGAAACAGATACGCAGTATTTT. Its translation: CASSRAETDTQYF.

This clone has more than one count but fewer than ten. The V call is TRBV7-2, the J call TRBJ2-5; D possibly corresponds to TRBD2 (5 bases). Deletions cut 4 bases from V and 4 bases from J, with 16 bases between. The germline V gene has CDR1 SGHTA and CDR2 FQGNSA. This CDR3 spans 15 amino acids. CDR3: CASSSYGDRGETQYF. The CDR3 nucleotides read TGTGCCAGCAGCTCCTACGGAGATCGGGGAGAGACCCAGTACTTC.

V is TRBV5-1 and J is TRBJ2-5; D assignment may be TRBD1 or TRBD2 (5 bases each). Trimming left V 2 bases short and J 5 bases short, with 13 bases between. This CDR3 region has 14 residues. From germline, CDR1 is SGHRS and CDR2 YFSETQ. Written as DNA, the CDR3 is TGCGCCAGCAGCTTCGAGGGGCACCGGGAGACCCAGTACTTC. Translating gives CASSFEGHRETQYF.

This clone has just one count. The chain carries TRBV6-1 and TRBJ2-1; tentative D call: TRBD2 (6 bases). CDR1 and CDR2 from the germline V gene are MNHNS and SASEGT. There are 15 residues in the CDR3. Trimming took 2 bases from V and 4 from J, leaving 12 bases between them. For the CDR3, the DNA is TGTGCCAGCAGTGAAAGCACGGGACTTTACAATGAGCAGTTCTTC. This encodes CASSESTGLYNEQFF.

The genes are TRBV19 and TRBJ2-3; D gene ambiguous. V gave up 7 bases and J gave up 1 base, with 12 bases separating them. The CDR3 has 14 amino acids. Germline V gene sequence: CDR1 LNHDA, CDR2 SQIVND (reference sequence). As DNA, the CDR3 is TGTGCCAGTACGGTAGGGCCTGGCACAGATACGCAGTATTTT. Translation: CASTVGPGTDTQYF.

The V call is TRBV5-1, the J call TRBJ2-4; D possibly uses TRBD1 or TRBD2 (6 bases each). The germline gives CDR1 SGHRS, CDR2 YFSETQ. The CDR3 is 14 residues long. V was shortened by 4 bases and J by 7 bases, with 15 bases between the two germline ends. The CDR3 loop is CASSRTGGLNIQYF. The CDR3 DNA reads TGCGCCAGCAGCCGCACTGGGGGGCTGAACATTCAGTACTTC.

The chain uses TRBV5-1 and TRBJ2-3, with D unclear. CDR1 SGHRS and CDR2 YFSETQ come from the germline V gene. The ends were cut back, 3 bases at V and 2 bases at J, with 10 bases in the middle. The CDR3 runs to 14 residues. CDR3: CASSSEVHTDTQYF. The CDR3 nucleotides are TGCGCCAGCAGCTCCGAGGTCCACACAGATACGCAGTATTTT.

This chain joins TRBV9 and TRBJ1-5; D remains ambiguous. Germline V lookup: CDR1 SGDLS, CDR2 YYNGEE. The CDR3 has 14 amino acids. V was clipped by 0 bases and J by 6 bases, with 10 bases between them. As DNA, the CDR3 is TGTGCCAGCAGCGTAGAGACTCGGGGTCAGCCCCAGCATTTT. It translates to CASSVETRGQPQHF.

The V call is TRBV5-6, the J call TRBJ1-3; D may be TRBD1 (5 bases). CDR3 size: 19 residues. The V gene lost 2 bases and the J gene lost 0 bases, with 21 bases spanning the gap. Germline V gene sequence: CDR1 SGHDT, CDR2 YYEEEE. The chain's CDR3 is CASSLNPWEGRFSGNTIYF. The CDR3 coding sequence is TGTGCCAGCAGCTTAAACCCCTGGGAGGGGCGCTTCTCTGGAAACACCATATATTTT.